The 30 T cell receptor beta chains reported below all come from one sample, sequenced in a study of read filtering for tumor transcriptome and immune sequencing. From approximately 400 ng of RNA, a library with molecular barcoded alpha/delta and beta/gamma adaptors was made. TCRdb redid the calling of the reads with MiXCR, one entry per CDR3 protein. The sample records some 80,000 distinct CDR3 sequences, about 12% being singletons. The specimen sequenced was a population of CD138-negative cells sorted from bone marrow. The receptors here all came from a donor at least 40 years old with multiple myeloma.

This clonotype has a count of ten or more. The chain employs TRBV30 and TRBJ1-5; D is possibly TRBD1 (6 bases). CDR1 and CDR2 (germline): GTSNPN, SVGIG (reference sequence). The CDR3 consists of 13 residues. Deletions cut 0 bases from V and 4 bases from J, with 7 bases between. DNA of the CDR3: TGTGCCTGGAGTGTACAGGGAAATCAGCCCCAGCATTTT. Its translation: CAWSVQGNQPQHF. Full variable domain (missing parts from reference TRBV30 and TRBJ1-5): SQTIHQWPATLVQPVGSPLSLECTVEGTSNPNLYWYRQAAGRGLQLLFYSVGIGQISSEVPQNLSASRPQDRQFILSSKKLLLSDSGFYLCAWSVQGNQPQHFGDGTRLSIL.

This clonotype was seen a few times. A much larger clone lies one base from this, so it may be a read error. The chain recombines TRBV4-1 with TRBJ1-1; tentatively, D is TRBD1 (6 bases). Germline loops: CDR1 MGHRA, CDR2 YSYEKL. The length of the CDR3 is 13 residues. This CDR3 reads CAGSSGVGTEAFF. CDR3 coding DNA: TGCGCCGGCAGCTCAGGGGTCGGCACTGAAGCTTTCTTT.

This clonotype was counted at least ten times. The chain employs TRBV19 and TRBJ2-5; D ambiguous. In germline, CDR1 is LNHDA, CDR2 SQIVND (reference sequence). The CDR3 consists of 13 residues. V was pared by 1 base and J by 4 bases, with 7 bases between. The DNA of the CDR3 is TGTGCCAGTAGTATAGGGGCGTCAGAGACCCAGTACTTC. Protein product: CASSIGASETQYF.

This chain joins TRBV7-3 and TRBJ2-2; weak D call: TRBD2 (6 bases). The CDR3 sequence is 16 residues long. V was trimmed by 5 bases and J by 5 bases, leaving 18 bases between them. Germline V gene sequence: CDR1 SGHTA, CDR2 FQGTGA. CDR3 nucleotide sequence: TGTGCCAGCAGCCTAAGACTTGCGGGGAAGACCGGGGAGCTGTTTTTT. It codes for CASSLRLAGKTGELFF.

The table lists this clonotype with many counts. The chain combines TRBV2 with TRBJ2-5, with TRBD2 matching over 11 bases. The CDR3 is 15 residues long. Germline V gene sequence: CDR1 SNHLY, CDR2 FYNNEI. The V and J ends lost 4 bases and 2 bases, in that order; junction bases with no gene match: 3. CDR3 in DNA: TGTGCCAGCAGTGGACTAGCGGGACCACAAGAGACCCAGTACTTC. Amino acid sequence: CASSGLAGPQETQYF.

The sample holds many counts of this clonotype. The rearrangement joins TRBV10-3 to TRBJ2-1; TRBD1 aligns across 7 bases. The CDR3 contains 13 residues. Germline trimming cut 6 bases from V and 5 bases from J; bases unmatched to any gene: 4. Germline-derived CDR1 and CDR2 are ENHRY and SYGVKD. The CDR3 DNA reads TGTGCCATCAGGTTAGACAGGGACAATGAGCAGTTCTTC. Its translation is CAIRLDRDNEQFF.

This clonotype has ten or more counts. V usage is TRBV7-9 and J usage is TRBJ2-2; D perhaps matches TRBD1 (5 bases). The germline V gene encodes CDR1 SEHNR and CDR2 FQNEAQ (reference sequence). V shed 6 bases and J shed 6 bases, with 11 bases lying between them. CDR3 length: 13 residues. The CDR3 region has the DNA TGTGCCAGCAGACCCAGGGCCTCCGGGGAGCTGTTTTTT. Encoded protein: CASRPRASGELFF.

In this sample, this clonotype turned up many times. CDR3 DNA: TGTGCCAGCAGCCCGGACAGAAACTCCTACGAGCAGTACTTC. Its translation: CASSPDRNSYEQYF. The chain is built from TRBV7-9 and TRBJ2-7; weak D call: TRBD1 (6 bases). Trimming shortened V by 5 bases and J by 0 bases, and 11 bases separated the two germline ends. Germline CDR1 reads SEHNR; CDR2 reads FQNEAQ (reference sequence). This CDR3 has 14 residues.

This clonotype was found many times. Written as DNA, the CDR3 is TGCAGTGCTAGAGTTCCGGGAAGCACAGATACGCAGTATTTT. It specifies CSARVPGSTDTQYF. V gene TRBV20-1 combines with J gene TRBJ2-3; D may be TRBD2 (5 bases). Germline V gives CDR1 DFQATT, CDR2 SNEGSKA (reference sequence). V shed 1 base and J shed 0 bases, with 8 bases lying between them. The length of the CDR3 is 14 residues.

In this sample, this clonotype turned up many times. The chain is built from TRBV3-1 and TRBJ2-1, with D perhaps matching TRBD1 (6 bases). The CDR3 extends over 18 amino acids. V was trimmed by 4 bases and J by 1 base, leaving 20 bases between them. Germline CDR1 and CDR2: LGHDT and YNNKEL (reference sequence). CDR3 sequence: CASSPHQGSGKSYNEQFF. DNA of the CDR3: TGTGCCAGCAGCCCGCACCAGGGGAGCGGAAAATCCTACAATGAGCAGTTCTTC.

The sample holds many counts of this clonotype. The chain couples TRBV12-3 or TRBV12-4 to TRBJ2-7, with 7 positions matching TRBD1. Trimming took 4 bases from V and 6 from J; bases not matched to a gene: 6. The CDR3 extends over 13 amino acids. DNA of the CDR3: TGTGCCAGCAGTTCCCAGGACAGGTCCGAGCAGTACTTC. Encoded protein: CASSSQDRSEQYF.

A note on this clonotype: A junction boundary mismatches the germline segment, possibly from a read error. The CDR3 coding sequence is TGTGCCAGCAGCTTTGAGGCAGAGGCCTACAATGAACAGTTCTTC. Its protein is CASSFEAEAYNEQFF. The chain carries TRBV5-5 and TRBJ2-1; D gene unclear. The CDR3 contains 15 residues. Germline V lookup: CDR1 SGHKS, CDR2 YYEKEE (reference sequence).

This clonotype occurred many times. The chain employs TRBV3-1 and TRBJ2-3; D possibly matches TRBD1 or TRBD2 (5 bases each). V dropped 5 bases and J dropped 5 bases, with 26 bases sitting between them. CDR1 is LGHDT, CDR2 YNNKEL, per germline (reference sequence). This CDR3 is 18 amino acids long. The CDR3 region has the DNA TGTGCCAGCAGCTCCGACTTCCGGGACCGGACGAAATTAGATACGCAGTATTTT. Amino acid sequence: CASSSDFRDRTKLDTQYF.

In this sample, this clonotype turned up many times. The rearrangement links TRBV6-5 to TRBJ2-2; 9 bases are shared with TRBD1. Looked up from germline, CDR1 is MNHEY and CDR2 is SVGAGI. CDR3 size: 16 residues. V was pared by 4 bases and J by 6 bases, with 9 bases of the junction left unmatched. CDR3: CASSSPGTGFSGELFF. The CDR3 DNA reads TGTGCCAGCAGTTCCCCCGGGACAGGGTTTTCCGGGGAGCTGTTTTTT.

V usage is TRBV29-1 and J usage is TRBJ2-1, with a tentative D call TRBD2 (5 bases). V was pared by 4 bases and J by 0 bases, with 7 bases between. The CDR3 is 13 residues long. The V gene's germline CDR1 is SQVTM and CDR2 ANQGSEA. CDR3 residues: CSVAGSSYNEQFF. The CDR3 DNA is TGCAGCGTTGCTGGGAGCTCCTACAATGAGCAGTTCTTC.

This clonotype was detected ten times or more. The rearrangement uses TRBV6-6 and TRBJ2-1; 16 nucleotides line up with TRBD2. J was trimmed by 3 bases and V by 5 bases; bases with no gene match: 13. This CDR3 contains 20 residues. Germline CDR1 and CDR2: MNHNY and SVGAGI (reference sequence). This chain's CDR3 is CASSPNPGLAGGTLYNEQFF. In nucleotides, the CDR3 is TGTGCCAGCAGTCCGAACCCGGGACTAGCGGGAGGGACACTCTACAATGAGCAGTTCTTC.

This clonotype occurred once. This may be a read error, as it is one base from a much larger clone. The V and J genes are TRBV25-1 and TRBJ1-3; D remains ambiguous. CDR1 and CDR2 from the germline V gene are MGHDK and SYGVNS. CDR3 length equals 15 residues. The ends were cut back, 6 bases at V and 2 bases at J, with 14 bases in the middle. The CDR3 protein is CASSPALGPGNTIYF. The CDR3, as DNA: TGTGCCAGCAGCCCTGCCCTCGGGCCTGGAAACACCATATATTTT.

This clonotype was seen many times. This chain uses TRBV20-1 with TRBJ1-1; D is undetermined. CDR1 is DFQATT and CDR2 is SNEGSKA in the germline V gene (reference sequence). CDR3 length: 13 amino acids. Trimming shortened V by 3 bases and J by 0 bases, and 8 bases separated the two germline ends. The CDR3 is CSASHRLNTEAFF. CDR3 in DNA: TGCAGTGCTAGTCATCGACTGAACACTGAAGCTTTCTTT.

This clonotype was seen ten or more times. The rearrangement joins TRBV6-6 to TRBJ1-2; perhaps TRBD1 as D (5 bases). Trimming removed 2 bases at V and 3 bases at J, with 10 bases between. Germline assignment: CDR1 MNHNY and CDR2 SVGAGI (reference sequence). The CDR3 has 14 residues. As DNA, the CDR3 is TGTGCCAGCAGTTACCCCCAGGGATACTATGGCTACACCTTC. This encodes CASSYPQGYYGYTF.

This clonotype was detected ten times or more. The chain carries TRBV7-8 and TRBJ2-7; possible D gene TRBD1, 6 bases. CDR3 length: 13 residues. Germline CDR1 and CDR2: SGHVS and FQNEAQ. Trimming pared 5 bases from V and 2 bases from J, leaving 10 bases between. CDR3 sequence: CASSHGQPYEQYF. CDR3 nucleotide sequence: TGTGCCAGCAGCCATGGACAGCCCTACGAGCAGTACTTC.

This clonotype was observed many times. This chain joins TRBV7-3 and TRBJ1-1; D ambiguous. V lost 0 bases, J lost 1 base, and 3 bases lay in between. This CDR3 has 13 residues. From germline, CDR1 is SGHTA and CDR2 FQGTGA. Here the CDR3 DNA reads TGTGCCAGCAGCTTAACTGAGAACACTGAAGCTTTCTTT. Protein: CASSLTENTEAFF.

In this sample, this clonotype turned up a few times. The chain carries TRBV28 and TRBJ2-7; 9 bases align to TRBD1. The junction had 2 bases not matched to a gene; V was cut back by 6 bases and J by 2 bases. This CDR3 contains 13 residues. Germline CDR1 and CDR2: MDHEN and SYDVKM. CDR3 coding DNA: TGTGCCAGCAGGACAGGGGGGGCCTACGAGCAGTACTTC. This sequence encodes CASRTGGAYEQYF.

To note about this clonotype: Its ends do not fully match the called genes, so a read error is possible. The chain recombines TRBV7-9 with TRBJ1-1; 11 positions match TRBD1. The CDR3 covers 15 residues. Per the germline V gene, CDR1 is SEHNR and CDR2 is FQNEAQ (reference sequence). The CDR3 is CASSLGWDRGTEAFF. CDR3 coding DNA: TGTGCCAGCAGCTTAGGTTGGGACAGGGGGACTGAAGCTTTCTTC. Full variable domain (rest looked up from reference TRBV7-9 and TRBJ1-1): DTGVSQNPRHKITKRGQNVTFRCDPISEHNRLYWYRQTLGQGPEFLTYFQNEAQLEKSRLLSDRFSAERPKGSFSTLEIQRTEQGDSAMYLCASSLGWDRGTEAFFGQGTRLTVV.

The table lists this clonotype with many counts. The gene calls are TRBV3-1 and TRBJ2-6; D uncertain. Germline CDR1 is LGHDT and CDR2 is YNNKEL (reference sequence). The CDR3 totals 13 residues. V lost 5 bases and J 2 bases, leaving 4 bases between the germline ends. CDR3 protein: CASSVPGANVLTF. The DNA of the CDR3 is TGTGCCAGCAGCGTGCCTGGGGCCAACGTCCTGACTTTC.

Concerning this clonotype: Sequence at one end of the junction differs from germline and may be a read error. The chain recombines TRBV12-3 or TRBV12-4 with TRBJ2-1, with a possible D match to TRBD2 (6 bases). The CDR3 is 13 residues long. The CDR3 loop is CASTFRGNNEQFF. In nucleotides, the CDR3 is TGTGCAAGCACTTTCCGGGGGAACAATGAGCAGTTCTTC.

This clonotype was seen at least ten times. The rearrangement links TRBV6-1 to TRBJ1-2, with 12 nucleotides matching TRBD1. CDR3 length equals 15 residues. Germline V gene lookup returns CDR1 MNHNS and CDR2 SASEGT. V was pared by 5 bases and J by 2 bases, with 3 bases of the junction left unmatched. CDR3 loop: CASSTGTGGNYGYTF. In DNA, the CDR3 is TGTGCCAGCAGTACCGGGACAGGGGGCAACTATGGCTACACCTTC.

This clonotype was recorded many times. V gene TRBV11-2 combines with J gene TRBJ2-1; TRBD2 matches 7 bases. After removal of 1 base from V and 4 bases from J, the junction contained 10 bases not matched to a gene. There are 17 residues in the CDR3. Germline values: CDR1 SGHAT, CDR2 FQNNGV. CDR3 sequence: CASSLVAGTTPYNEQFF. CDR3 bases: TGTGCCAGCAGCTTAGTTGCCGGGACTACCCCTTACAATGAGCAGTTCTTC.

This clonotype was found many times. CDR3 bases: TGTGCCAGCAGCTTAGCGACTAGCGTGAGCTCCTACAATGAGCAGTTCTTC. It specifies CASSLATSVSSYNEQFF. The genes are TRBV7-9 and TRBJ2-1; 8 nucleotides line up with TRBD2. The ends lost 0 bases at V and 0 bases at J; junction bases unmatched: 4. Germline V gene sequence: CDR1 SEHNR, CDR2 FQNEAQ (reference sequence). This CDR3 spans 17 amino acids.

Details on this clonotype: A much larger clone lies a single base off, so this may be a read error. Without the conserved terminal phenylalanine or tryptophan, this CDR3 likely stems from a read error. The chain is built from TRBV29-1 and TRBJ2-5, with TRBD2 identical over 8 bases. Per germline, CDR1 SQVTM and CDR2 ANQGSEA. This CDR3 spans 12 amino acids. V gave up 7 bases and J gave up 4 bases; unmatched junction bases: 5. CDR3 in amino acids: CSAGLAGETQYS. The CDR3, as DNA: TGCAGCGCTGGACTAGCTGGAGAGACCCAGTACTCC.

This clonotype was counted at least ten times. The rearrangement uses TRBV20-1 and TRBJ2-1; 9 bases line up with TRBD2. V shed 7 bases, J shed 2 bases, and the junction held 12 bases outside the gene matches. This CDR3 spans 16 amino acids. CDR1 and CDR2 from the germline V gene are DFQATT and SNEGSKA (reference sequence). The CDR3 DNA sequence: TGCAGTGTAGGGTTGGCGGGAGGGAATACCTACAATGAGCAGTTCTTC. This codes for CSVGLAGGNTYNEQFF.